This T cell receptor (beta chain) was recovered during a study of blood T cell dynamics during melanoma immunotherapy. Looking at the study overall: Metastatic melanoma patients received first-line pembrolizumab or nivolumab plus ipilimumab.

V lost 3 bases to trimming and J lost 4 bases; unmatched junction nucleotides: 6. The CDR3 loop spans 15 amino acids. Germline-derived CDR1 and CDR2 are KGHSH and LQKENI. Clones were read by immunoSEQ multiplex PCR, and TCRdb kept only the in-frame ones, dropping some. This sample yields some 10,000 clones, of which 75% to 85% are seen a single time; approximately 20% belongs to the top ten. Time point given: week 3, after first cycle of checkpoint inhibitor. Sampling occurred pretreatment (T0) and at week 3 (W3), after cycle one of checkpoint blockade. At 12 weeks after first infusion, RECIST 1.1 defined response for most patients. A remark on this clone: Its antigen is undetermined.

Study observations and caveats: The study could not tell melanoma-specific clones from general immune activation.

The sequenced sample was blood, obtained from a patient treated with checkpoint blockade. The rearrangement uses TRBV18 and TRBJ2-7; the match to TRBD2 covers 10 bases. The TCR comes from a human donor with melanoma. CDR3 loop: CASSPSSSGGYEQYV. The CDR3 DNA follows: TGTGCCAGCTCACCGTCTTCTAGCGGGGGTTACGAGCAGTACGTC.